This is a list of T cell receptor beta chains from one sample in a study of PD-1 blockade in classical Hodgkin lymphoma. Data came from immunoSEQ multiplex PCR; TCRdb stores just in-frame clones and leaves some out. The data hold under 40,000 clones, with 81% observed a single time. The specimen comprised peripheral blood mononuclear cells (PBMCs), sampled before the fourth cycle of nivolumab. The receptors here all came from a human donor with classical Hodgkin lymphoma. The CDR3 runs from the conserved cysteine through the conserved F or W. Fields, in order: D gene, J gene, CDR3 length, clone size, V gene, CDR3 DNA, CDR3 protein. A D gene is named only where the DNA matches it firmly. Some rows have no size entry. The others give once, few or many, or a class for an expanded clone.

d_call: TRBD1
j_call: TRBJ2-1
cdr3_length: 13
clone_size: .
v_call: TRBV5-5
cdr3_nt: TGTGCCAGCAGCTCCGGGACAGGGAATGAGCAGTTCTTC
cdr3_aa: CASSSGTGNEQFF

d_call: TRBD2
j_call: TRBJ2-7
cdr3_length: 16
clone_size: .
v_call: TRBV27
cdr3_nt: TGTGCCAGCAGTTCGCCGGCTTCCGGGAGGTCCCACGAGCAGTACTTC
cdr3_aa: CASSSPASGRSHEQYF

d_call: .
j_call: TRBJ1-1
cdr3_length: 11
clone_size: .
v_call: TRBV6-6
cdr3_nt: TGTGCCAGCAGTTTACGGGGCGCATCTTTCTTT
cdr3_aa: CASSLRGASFF

d_call: .
j_call: TRBJ2-5
cdr3_length: 15
clone_size: once
v_call: TRBV5-1
cdr3_nt: TGCGCCAGCAGCCCGGGGCCAGGGCCTGGGGAGACCCAGTACTTC
cdr3_aa: CASSPGPGPGETQYF

d_call: TRBD2
j_call: TRBJ2-7
cdr3_length: 16
clone_size: .
v_call: TRBV5-1
cdr3_nt: TGCGCCAGCAGCATGGGGGCTAGCGGGAGTTCCTACGAGCAGTACTTC
cdr3_aa: CASSMGASGSSYEQYF

d_call: TRBD2
j_call: TRBJ2-7
cdr3_length: 16
clone_size: .
v_call: TRBV2
cdr3_nt: TGTGCCAGCAACATGCGAGGGGCGGGAGGGCCCTCCGAGCAGTACTTC
cdr3_aa: CASNMRGAGGPSEQYF

d_call: TRBD2
j_call: TRBJ2-3
cdr3_length: 16
clone_size: .
v_call: TRBV7-2
cdr3_nt: TGTGCCAGCAGCTTAGACCTAGCGGGAGTAAAAGATACGCAGTATTTT
cdr3_aa: CASSLDLAGVKDTQYF

d_call: .
j_call: TRBJ1-3
cdr3_length: 15
clone_size: .
v_call: TRBV6-1
cdr3_nt: TGTGCCAGCACCCAGCAGCTACTCTCTGGAAACACCATATATTTT
cdr3_aa: CASTQQLLSGNTIYF

d_call: TRBD1
j_call: TRBJ1-2
cdr3_length: 13
clone_size: .
v_call: TRBV19
cdr3_nt: TGTGCCAGTACCCCTCCCAGGGGGAGCGGCTACACCTTC
cdr3_aa: CASTPPRGSGYTF

d_call: .
j_call: TRBJ2-2
cdr3_length: 10
clone_size: .
v_call: TRBV2
cdr3_nt: TGTGCCAGCTCGGGCGGGGAGCTGTTTTTT
cdr3_aa: CASSGGELFF

d_call: .
j_call: TRBJ1-1
cdr3_length: 14
clone_size: once
v_call: TRBV19
cdr3_nt: TGTGCCAGTACCCCATTCACAGGGAGGGGTGAAGCTTTCTTT
cdr3_aa: CASTPFTGRGEAFF

d_call: .
j_call: TRBJ1-1
cdr3_length: 14
clone_size: .
v_call: TRBV6-5
cdr3_nt: TGTGCCAGCAGTTACTCGGAGGGGAACACTGAAGCTTTCTTT
cdr3_aa: CASSYSEGNTEAFF

d_call: TRBD1
j_call: TRBJ1-2
cdr3_length: 13
clone_size: .
v_call: TRBV19
cdr3_nt: TGTGCCAGTAGTAGGGACAGGGACTATGGCTACACCTTC
cdr3_aa: CASSRDRDYGYTF

d_call: TRBD2
j_call: TRBJ2-3
cdr3_length: 14
clone_size: once
v_call: TRBV28
cdr3_nt: TGTGCCAGCAGTAGCGGGAGCGGTACAGATACGCAGTATTTT
cdr3_aa: CASSSGSGTDTQYF

d_call: .
j_call: TRBJ2-5
cdr3_length: 13
clone_size: .
v_call: TRBV21-1
cdr3_nt: TGTGCCAGCAGCAGCTCGGCCCAAGAGACCCAGTACTTC
cdr3_aa: CASSSSAQETQYF

d_call: .
j_call: TRBJ1-1
cdr3_length: 14
clone_size: .
v_call: TRBV5-1
cdr3_nt: TGCGCCAGCAGCAATACAATCATGAACACTGAAGCTTTCTTT
cdr3_aa: CASSNTIMNTEAFF

d_call: TRBD2
j_call: TRBJ2-5
cdr3_length: 16
clone_size: .
v_call: TRBV7-8
cdr3_nt: TGTGCCAGCAGCTTAGTCGTAGCGGGAGGGCCAGAGACCCAGTACTTC
cdr3_aa: CASSLVVAGGPETQYF

d_call: TRBD2
j_call: TRBJ2-2
cdr3_length: 14
clone_size: .
v_call: TRBV19
cdr3_nt: TGTGCCAGTAGTTTAGCGGGACGGACCGGGGAGCTGTTTTTT
cdr3_aa: CASSLAGRTGELFF

d_call: .
j_call: TRBJ2-7
cdr3_length: 9
clone_size: .
v_call: TRBV6-1
cdr3_nt: TGTGCCAGCAGTGACGGGCAGTACTTC
cdr3_aa: CASSDGQYF

d_call: TRBD1
j_call: TRBJ1-4
cdr3_length: 15
clone_size: .
v_call: TRBV28
cdr3_nt: TGTGCCAGCCAGGGGGATTGGGCAACTAATGAAAAACTGTTTTTT
cdr3_aa: CASQGDWATNEKLFF

d_call: .
j_call: TRBJ2-1
cdr3_length: 15
clone_size: .
v_call: TRBV5-8
cdr3_nt: TGTGCCAGCAGTCCACGGACCTTACACCCCGATGAGCAGTTCTTC
cdr3_aa: CASSPRTLHPDEQFF

d_call: .
j_call: TRBJ2-2
cdr3_length: 17
clone_size: .
v_call: TRBV7-9
cdr3_nt: TGTGCCAGCAGGCCCCCCGGGGGACAGTCTTACACCGGGGAGCTGTTTTTT
cdr3_aa: CASRPPGGQSYTGELFF

d_call: .
j_call: TRBJ2-3
cdr3_length: 18
clone_size: .
v_call: TRBV5-4
cdr3_nt: TGTGCCAGCAGCTTTTCCCCCTTTAGGACAGTCCGTCCAGATACGCAGTATTTT
cdr3_aa: CASSFSPFRTVRPDTQYF

d_call: TRBD2
j_call: TRBJ2-3
cdr3_length: 15
clone_size: .
v_call: TRBV4-3
cdr3_nt: TGCGCCAGCAGCCCTCTAGCGGGGGGTTCAGATACGCAGTATTTT
cdr3_aa: CASSPLAGGSDTQYF

d_call: .
j_call: TRBJ2-5
cdr3_length: 14
clone_size: .
v_call: TRBV5-1
cdr3_nt: TGCGCCAGCAGCTTGGGGTATGTGTGGGAGACCCAGTACTTC
cdr3_aa: CASSLGYVWETQYF